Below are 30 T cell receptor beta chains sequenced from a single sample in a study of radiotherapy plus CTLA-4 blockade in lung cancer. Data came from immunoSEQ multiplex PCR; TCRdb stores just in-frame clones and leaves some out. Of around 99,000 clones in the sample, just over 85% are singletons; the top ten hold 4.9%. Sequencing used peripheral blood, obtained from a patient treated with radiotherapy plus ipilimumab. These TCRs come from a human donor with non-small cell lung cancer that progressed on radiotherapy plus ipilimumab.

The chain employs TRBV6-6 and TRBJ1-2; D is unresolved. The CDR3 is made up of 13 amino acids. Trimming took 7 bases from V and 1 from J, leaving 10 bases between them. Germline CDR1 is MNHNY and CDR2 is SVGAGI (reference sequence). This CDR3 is CASNTRSNYGYTF. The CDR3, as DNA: TGTGCCAGCAACACTAGAAGTAACTATGGCTACACCTTC.

CDR3 coding DNA: TGTGCCAGCAGTTTAGGGCACCAAGGGGAAAAACTGTTTTTT. Protein sequence: CASSLGHQGEKLFF. The rearrangement links TRBV27 to TRBJ1-4; D is ambiguous. Deletions cut 2 bases from V and 8 bases from J, with 12 bases between. Germline CDR1 MNHEY, CDR2 SMNVEV (reference sequence). The CDR3 length is 14 residues.

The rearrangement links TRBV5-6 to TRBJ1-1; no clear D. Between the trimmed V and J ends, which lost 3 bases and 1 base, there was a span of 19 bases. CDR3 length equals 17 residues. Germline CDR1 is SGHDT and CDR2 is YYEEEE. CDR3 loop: CASSYYRRAVKNTEAFF. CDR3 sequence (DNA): TGTGCCAGCAGCTACTATAGGCGGGCTGTCAAGAACACTGAAGCTTTCTTT.

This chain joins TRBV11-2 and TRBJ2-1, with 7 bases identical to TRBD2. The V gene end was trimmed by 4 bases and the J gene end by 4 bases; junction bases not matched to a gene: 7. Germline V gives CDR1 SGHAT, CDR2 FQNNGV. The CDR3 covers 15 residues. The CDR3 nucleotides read TGTGCCAGCAGCTCACGACTAGCCGGTTACAATGAGCAGTTCTTC. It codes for CASSSRLAGYNEQFF.

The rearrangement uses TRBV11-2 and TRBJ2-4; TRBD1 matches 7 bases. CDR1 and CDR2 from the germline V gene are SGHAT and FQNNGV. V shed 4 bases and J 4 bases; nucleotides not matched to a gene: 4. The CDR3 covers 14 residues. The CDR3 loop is CASSSNRGKNIQYF. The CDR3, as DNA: TGTGCCAGCAGCTCGAACAGGGGAAAAAACATTCAGTACTTC.

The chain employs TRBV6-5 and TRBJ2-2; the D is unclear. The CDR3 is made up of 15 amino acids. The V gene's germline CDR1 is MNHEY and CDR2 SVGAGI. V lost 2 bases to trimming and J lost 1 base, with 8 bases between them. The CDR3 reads CASSYAKKNTGELFF. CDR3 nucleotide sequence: TGTGCCAGCAGTTACGCGAAAAAGAACACCGGGGAGCTGTTTTTT.

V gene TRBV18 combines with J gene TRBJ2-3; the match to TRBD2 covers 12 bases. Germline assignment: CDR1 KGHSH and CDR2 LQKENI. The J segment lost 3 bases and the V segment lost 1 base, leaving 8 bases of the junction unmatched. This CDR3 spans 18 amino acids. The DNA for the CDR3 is TGTGCCAGCTCACCACTACCTACGACTAGCGGGAGAACAGATACGCAGTATTTT. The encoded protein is CASSPLPTTSGRTDTQYF.

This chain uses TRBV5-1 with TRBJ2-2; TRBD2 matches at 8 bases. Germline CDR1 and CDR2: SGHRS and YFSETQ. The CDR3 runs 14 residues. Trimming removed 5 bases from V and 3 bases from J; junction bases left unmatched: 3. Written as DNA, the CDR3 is TGCGCCAGCAGAGCGGGAGTTGACACCGGGGAGCTGTTTTTT. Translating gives CASRAGVDTGELFF.

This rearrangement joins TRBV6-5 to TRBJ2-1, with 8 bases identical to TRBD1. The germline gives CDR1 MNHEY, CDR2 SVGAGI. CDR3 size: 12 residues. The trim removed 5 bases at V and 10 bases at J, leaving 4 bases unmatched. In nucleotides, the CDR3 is TGTGCCAGCAGTACAACAGGGGGAGAGCAGTTCTTC. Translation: CASSTTGGEQFF.

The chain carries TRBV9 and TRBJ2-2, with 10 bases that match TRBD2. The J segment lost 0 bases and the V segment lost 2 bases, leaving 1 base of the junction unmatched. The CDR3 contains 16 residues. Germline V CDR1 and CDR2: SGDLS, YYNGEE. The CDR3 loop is CASSVTSGSNTGELFF. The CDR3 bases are TGTGCCAGCAGCGTGACTAGCGGGTCGAACACCGGGGAGCTGTTTTTT.

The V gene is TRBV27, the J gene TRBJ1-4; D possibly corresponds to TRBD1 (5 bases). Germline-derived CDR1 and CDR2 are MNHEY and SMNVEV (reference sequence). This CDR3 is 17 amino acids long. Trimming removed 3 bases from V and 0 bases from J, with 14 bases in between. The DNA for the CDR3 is TGTGCCAGCAGTTTTGGGGGGGGACCCCCAACTAATGAAAAACTGTTTTTT. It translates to CASSFGGGPPTNEKLFF.

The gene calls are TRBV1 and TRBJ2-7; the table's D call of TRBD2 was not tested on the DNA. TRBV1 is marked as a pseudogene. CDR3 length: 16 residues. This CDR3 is CTSLEASGRTAYEQYF. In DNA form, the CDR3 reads TGCACCAGCCTTGAGGCTAGCGGGAGAACGGCCTACGAGCAGTACTTC.

In nucleotides, the CDR3 is TGTGCCAGCAGTTACCGCGGGGCGGGACACCTTTACGAGCAGTACTTC. It specifies CASSYRGAGHLYEQYF. The rearrangement links TRBV28 to TRBJ2-7; D tentatively fits TRBD1 or TRBD2 (6 bases each). The V gene's germline CDR1 is MDHEN and CDR2 SYDVKM. V was pared by 4 bases and J by 4 bases, with 20 bases between. The CDR3 has 16 amino acids. The full variable domain, rest sourced from reference TRBV28 and TRBJ2-7, is DVKVTQSSRYLVKRTGEKVFLECVQDMDHENMFWYRQDPGLGLRLIYFSYDVKMKEKGDIPEGYSVSREKKERFSLILESASTNQTSMYLCASSYRGAGHLYEQYFGPGTRLTVT.

CDR3 bases: TGTGCCAGCAGTGTGGAGACCTATGGCTACACCTTC. Translated: CASSVETYGYTF. The J gene is TRBJ1-2, the V gene TRBV2; D not certain. Germline assignment: CDR1 SNHLY and CDR2 FYNNEI. V dropped 4 bases and J dropped 4 bases, with 7 bases sitting between them. This CDR3 comprises 12 residues. The full variable domain, completed using reference TRBV2 and TRBJ1-2, is EPEVTQTPSHQVTQMGQEVILRCVPISNHLYFYWYRQILGQKVEFLVSFYNNEISEKSEIFDDQFSVERPDGSNFTLKIRSTKLEDSAMYFCASSVETYGYTFGSGTRLTVV.

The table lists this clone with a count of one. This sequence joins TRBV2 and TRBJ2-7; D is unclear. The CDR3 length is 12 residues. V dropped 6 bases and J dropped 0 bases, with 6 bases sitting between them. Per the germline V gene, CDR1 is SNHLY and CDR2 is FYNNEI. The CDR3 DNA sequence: TGTGCCAGCAGGGAAAGCTCCTACGAGCAGTACTTC. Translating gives CASRESSYEQYF.

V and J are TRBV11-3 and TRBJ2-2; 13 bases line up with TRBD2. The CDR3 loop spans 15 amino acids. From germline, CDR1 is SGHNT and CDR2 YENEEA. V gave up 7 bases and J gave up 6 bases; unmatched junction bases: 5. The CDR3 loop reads CASTGLAGVPGELFF. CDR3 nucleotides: TGTGCCAGCACCGGACTAGCGGGAGTGCCCGGGGAGCTGTTTTTT.

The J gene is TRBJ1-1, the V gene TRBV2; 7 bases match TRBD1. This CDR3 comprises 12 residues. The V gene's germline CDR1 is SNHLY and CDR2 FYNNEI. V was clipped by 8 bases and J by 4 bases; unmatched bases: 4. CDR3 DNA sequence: TGTGCCAGCTCGACAGGGTCCACTGAAGCTTTCTTT. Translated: CASSTGSTEAFF.

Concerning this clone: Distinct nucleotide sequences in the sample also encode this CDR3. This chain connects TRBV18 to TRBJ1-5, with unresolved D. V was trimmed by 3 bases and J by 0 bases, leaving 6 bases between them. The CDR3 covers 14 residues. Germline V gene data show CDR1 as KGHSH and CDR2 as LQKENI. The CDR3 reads CASSPDGSNQPQHF. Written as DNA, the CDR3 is TGTGCCAGCTCACCGGACGGTAGCAATCAGCCCCAGCATTTT.

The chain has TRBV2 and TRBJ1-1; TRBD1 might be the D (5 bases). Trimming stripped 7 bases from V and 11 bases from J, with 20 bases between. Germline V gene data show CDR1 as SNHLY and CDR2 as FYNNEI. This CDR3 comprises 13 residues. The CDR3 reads CASTPQGEEGAFF. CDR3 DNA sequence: TGTGCCAGCACCCCGCAAGGGGAAGAGGGGGCTTTCTTT.

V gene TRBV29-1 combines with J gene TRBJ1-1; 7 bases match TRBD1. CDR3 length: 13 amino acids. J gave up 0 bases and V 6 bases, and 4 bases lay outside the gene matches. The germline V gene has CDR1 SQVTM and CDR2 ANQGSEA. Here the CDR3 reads CSVQGQLNTEAFF. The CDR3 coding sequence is TGCAGCGTCCAGGGACAGTTGAACACTGAAGCTTTCTTT.

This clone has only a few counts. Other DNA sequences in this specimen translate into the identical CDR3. The CDR3 is CATSRAGWVTEAFF. CDR3 coding DNA: TGTGCCACCAGCAGGGCCGGATGGGTCACTGAAGCTTTCTTT. V and J are TRBV15 and TRBJ1-1; D gene uncertain. Trimming shortened V by 3 bases and J by 4 bases, and 12 bases separated the two germline ends. Germline values: CDR1 LNHNV, CDR2 YYDKDF (reference sequence). The CDR3 runs 14 residues.

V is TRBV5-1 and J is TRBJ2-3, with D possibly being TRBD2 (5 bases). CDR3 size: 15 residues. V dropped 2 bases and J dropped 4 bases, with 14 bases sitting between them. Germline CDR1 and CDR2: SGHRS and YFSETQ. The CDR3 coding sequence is TGCGCCAGCAGCTTAGGGAATACGGGATCAGATACGCAGTATTTT. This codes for CASSLGNTGSDTQYF.

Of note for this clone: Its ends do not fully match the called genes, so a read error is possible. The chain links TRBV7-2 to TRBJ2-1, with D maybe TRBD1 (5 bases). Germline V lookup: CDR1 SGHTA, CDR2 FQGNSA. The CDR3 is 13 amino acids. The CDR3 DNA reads TGTGCCAGCAGCACGTACAGGAACAATGGGCAGTTCTTC. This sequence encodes CASSTYRNNGQFF.

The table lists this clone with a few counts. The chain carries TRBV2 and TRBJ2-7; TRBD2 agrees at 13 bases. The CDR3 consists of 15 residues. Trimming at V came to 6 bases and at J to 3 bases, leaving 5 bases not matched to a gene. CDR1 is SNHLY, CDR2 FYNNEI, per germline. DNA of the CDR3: TGTGCCAGCAGAGCCAGGACTAGCGGGAGCTACGAGCAGTACTTC. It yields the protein CASRARTSGSYEQYF. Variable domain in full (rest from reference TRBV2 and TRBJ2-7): EPEVTQTPSHQVTQMGQEVILRCVPISNHLYFYWYRQILGQKVEFLVSFYNNEISEKSEIFDDQFSVERPDGSNFTLKIRSTKLEDSAMYFCASRARTSGSYEQYFGPGTRLTVT.

The CDR3 nucleotides read TGTGCCAGCTCACCATCCGGAGGGGGCATTGACGGGGAGCTGTTTTTT. Translated, it gives CASSPSGGGIDGELFF. This chain links TRBV18 with TRBJ2-2; a possible D gene is TRBD1 (7 bases). CDR1 is KGHSH, CDR2 LQKENI, per germline. V shed 2 bases and J shed 7 bases, with 17 bases lying between them. The CDR3 sequence is 16 residues long.

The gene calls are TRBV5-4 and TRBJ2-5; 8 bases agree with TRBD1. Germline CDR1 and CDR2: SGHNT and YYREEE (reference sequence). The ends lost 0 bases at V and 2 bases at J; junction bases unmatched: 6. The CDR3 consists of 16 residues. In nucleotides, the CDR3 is TGTGCCAGCAGCTTGGAGCCGGGACAGGTTCAAGAGACCCAGTACTTC. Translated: CASSLEPGQVQETQYF.

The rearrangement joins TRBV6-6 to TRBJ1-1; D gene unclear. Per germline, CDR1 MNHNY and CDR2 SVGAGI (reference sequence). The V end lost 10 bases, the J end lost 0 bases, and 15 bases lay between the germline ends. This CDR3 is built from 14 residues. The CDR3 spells CATSKRDLNTEAFF. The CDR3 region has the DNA TGTGCCACAAGTAAAAGGGATTTGAACACTGAAGCTTTCTTT.

CDR3 bases: TGTGCCAGTACCCATGCCGGGGAGCTGTTTTTT. It is translated as CASTHAGELFF. The J gene is TRBJ2-2, the V gene TRBV19; D is unclear. The CDR3 spans 11 residues. CDR1 is LNHDA and CDR2 is SQIVND in the germline V gene (reference sequence). The V and J ends lost 7 bases and 6 bases respectively, with 6 bases between them.

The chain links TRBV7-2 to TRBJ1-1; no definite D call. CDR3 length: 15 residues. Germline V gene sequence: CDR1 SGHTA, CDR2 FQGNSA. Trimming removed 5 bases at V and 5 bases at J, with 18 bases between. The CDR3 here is CASSPRPQGRTEAFF. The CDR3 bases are TGTGCCAGCAGCCCCCGACCCCAAGGGAGGACTGAAGCTTTCTTT.

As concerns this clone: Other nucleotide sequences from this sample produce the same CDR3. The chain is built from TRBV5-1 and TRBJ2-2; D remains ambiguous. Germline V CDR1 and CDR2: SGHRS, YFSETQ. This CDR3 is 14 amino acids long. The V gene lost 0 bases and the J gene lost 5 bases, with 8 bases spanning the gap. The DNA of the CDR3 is TGCGCCAGCAGCTTGGCCGGTGGTACCGGGGAGCTGTTTTTT. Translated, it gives CASSLAGGTGELFF.